This entry concerns a single TCR beta chain. These data originate in a study of blood T cell repertoires in COVID-19. Study-level information: Acute and convalescent COVID-19 specimens originated in the United States, Italy and Spain. Nucleic acid was either cDNA or gDNA, and it came from T cells, B-cell-depleted T cells, or PBMCs.

In the authors' workflow: By means of reference gene primer amplification, nucleated cell counts were estimated. The data were produced by immunoSEQ multiplex PCR, yet TCRdb's version contains in-frame clones alone and is incomplete. V and J calls and clone size come straight from that table; D and trimming were deduced from the DNA. This repertoire shows 100,000 to 150,000 clones, over 70% found once; its top ten account for about 2.5%. The receptor was derived from a man aged 50 to 59 with active COVID-19. Sequencing used peripheral blood.

The CDR3: CASRPSGGEQYF. CDR3 nucleotide sequence: TGTGCCAGCAGACCTAGCGGGGGCGAGCAGTACTTC. The chain employs TRBV12-3 or TRBV12-4 and TRBJ2-7; TRBD2 matches 10 bases. The CDR3 sequence is 12 residues long. After removal of 6 bases from V and 6 bases from J, the junction contained 2 bases not matched to a gene.